Listed below are T cell receptor beta chains from one sample, sequenced in a study of molecular identifiers for immune sequencing clone quantification. TCRdb passed the PCR reads through MiXCR, listing each CDR3 protein once. The top ten clones hold around 0.84% of a sample with around 470,000 distinct CDR3 sequences, roughly 23% of them seen once. Sequenced sample: naive CD8+ T cells from blood, with Jurkat cell RNA spiked in. Receptors were obtained from a human donor in good health. Some libraries in this study had Jurkat cell RNA spiked in. Both conserved end residues are part of each CDR3. The D gene is left open where the match is weak. Some rows have no size entry. The others give once, few or many, or a class for an expanded clone.

>TRBD2|TRBV6-2/TRBV6-3|few|TRBJ2-7
TGTGCCAGCAGTTATCCCGAGGGACTAGCGGGGCATATTGCCATCTACGAGCAGTACTTC
CASSYPEGLAGHIAIYEQYF
>.|TRBV11-2|many|TRBJ2-1
TGTGCCAGCAGCTTCCCGCCCACATACAATGAGCAGTTCTTC
CASSFPPTYNEQFF
>TRBD2|TRBV24-1|many|TRBJ2-1
TGTGCCACCAGTGATGGATGGACTAGCGGACCACTTAGTTACTACAATGAGCAGTTCTTC
CATSDGWTSGPLSYYNEQFF
>.|TRBV5-1|many|TRBJ2-5
TGCGCCAGCAGCGCCGGGGATCTGGGGCAAGAGACCCAGTACTTC
CASSAGDLGQETQYF
>TRBD1|TRBV9|.|TRBJ1-2
TGTGCCAGCAGCGCGGGGACAGGGGGCTATGGCTACACCTTC
CASSAGTGGYGYTF
>.|TRBV7-9|many|TRBJ1-1
TGTGCCAGCAGTTCTCCAGGGTTCATGAACACTGAAGCTTTCTTT
CASSSPGFMNTEAFF
>.|TRBV6-5|many|TRBJ1-2
TGTGCCAGCAGTTACTCGATCGGGGGTTTAGTTTGTGGCTACACCTTC
CASSYSIGGLVCGYTF
>TRBD1|TRBV7-9|many|TRBJ1-1
TGTGCCAGCCTCGGGACAGAGAACACTGAAGCTTTCTTT
CASLGTENTEAFF
>.|TRBV7-9|many|TRBJ1-5
TGTGCCAGCAGCTTGGATACAGGGCTTGGTCAGCCCCAGCATTTT
CASSLDTGLGQPQHF
>TRBD2|TRBV7-2|many|TRBJ2-7
TGTGCCAGCAGCTGGGGAGAGCGGGGGGGCTACGAGCAGTACTTC
CASSWGERGGYEQYF